Each of the 11 T cell receptor beta chains below was sequenced from the same sample in a study of shared clonotypes between healthy human individuals. Profiling relied on immunoSEQ multiplex PCR, and the TCRdb table lists in-frame clones only, not all of them. Of 800,000 or so clones listed, 96% were seen once; the top ten hold under 0.3%. CD45RO-negative cells were positively selected for CCR7, leaving out terminally differentiated effector memory CD45RA+ cells. Sequencing was done on a sample of naive CD8+ T cells sorted from blood. Receptor source: a man aged 30-40 years in good health.

The chain couples TRBV15 to TRBJ1-4, with D unresolved. The ends were cut back, 9 bases at V and 0 bases at J, with 11 bases in the middle. The germline gives CDR1 LNHNV, CDR2 YYDKDF (reference sequence). This CDR3 comprises 14 residues. The CDR3 reads CATNDRSTNEKLFF. CDR3 DNA sequence: TGTGCCACAAATGACCGTTCAACTAATGAAAAACTGTTTTTT.

This clone was detected a few times. The rearrangement joins TRBV6-1 to TRBJ1-2; 7 bases agree with TRBD1. Germline assignment: CDR1 MNHNS and CDR2 SASEGT. V shed 4 bases and J 4 bases; nucleotides not matched to a gene: 9. This CDR3 is built from 15 residues. CDR3 protein: CASSGTGVKLYGYTF. The CDR3, as DNA: TGTGCCAGCAGTGGTACAGGGGTTAAGCTCTATGGCTACACCTTC.

This rearrangement joins TRBV7-9 to TRBJ2-1; perhaps TRBD2 as D (5 bases). The CDR3 is 15 residues long. Trimming took off 2 bases at V and 2 bases at J, with 10 bases between the two ends. Germline lookup yields CDR1 SEHNR and CDR2 FQNEAQ (reference sequence). CDR3 nucleotide sequence: TGTGCCAGCAGCTTAAGTAGCGCGACCTACAATGAGCAGTTCTTC. It encodes CASSLSSATYNEQFF. Together with reference TRBV7-9 and TRBJ2-1, the CDR3 gives the full variable domain: DTGVSQNPRHKITKRGQNVTFRCDPISEHNRLYWYRQTLGQGPEFLTYFQNEAQLEKSRLLSDRFSAERPKGSFSTLEIQRTEQGDSAMYLCASSLSSATYNEQFFGPGTRLTVL.

This clone was detected once. The chain is built from TRBV27 and TRBJ2-7; D is tentatively TRBD1 or TRBD2 (5 bases each). The V gene's germline CDR1 is MNHEY and CDR2 SMNVEV (reference sequence). V lost 7 bases, J lost 2 bases, and 15 bases lay in between. This CDR3 contains 14 residues. CDR3 in DNA: TGTGCCAGCAACCAGAAAAGGGGACCCTACGAGCAGTACTTC. Protein sequence: CASNQKRGPYEQYF.

The chain is built from TRBV5-4 and TRBJ2-7; a weak D match, TRBD2 (5 bases). CDR1 and CDR2 from the germline V gene are SGHNT and YYREEE (reference sequence). Deletions cut 4 bases from V and 10 bases from J, with 12 bases between. This CDR3 has 11 residues. The CDR3 loop reads CASSRGLFQYF. DNA for the CDR3: TGTGCCAGCAGCCGAGGGCTTTTTCAGTACTTC.

The chain uses TRBV25-1 and TRBJ2-1, with D possibly matching TRBD1 (6 bases). Germline-derived CDR1 and CDR2 are MGHDK and SYGVNS. Trimming cost V 1 base and J 1 base, with 11 bases left between them. The CDR3 is made up of 16 amino acids. The CDR3 spells CASSEFQGLSYNEQFF. In nucleotides, the CDR3 is TGTGCCAGCAGTGAATTTCAGGGGCTGTCCTACAATGAGCAGTTCTTC.

The chain combines TRBV5-4 with TRBJ2-3, with D hard to call. Germline values: CDR1 SGHNT, CDR2 YYREEE (reference sequence). CDR3 length: 11 residues. Trimming removed 3 bases at V and 6 bases at J, with 5 bases between. CDR3 coding DNA: TGTGCCAGCAGCTCTTTTGATACGCAGTATTTT. Translated: CASSSFDTQYF.

Here the CDR3 DNA reads TGTGCCAGCAGTGAATTCAGACTCCTGGCCTACGAGCAGTACTTC. Its translation: CASSEFRLLAYEQYF. This sequence joins TRBV6-1 and TRBJ2-7; D not resolved. CDR3 length equals 15 residues. V lost 2 bases, J lost 2 bases, and 13 bases lay in between. Germline V lookup: CDR1 MNHNS, CDR2 SASEGT.

V usage is TRBV7-3 and J usage is TRBJ2-7, with TRBD2 identical over 10 bases. In germline, CDR1 is SGHTA, CDR2 FQGTGA. The CDR3 extends over 14 amino acids. The V segment lost 5 bases and the J segment 1 base; nucleotides outside the gene matches: 2. The CDR3 here is CASSPTSGSYEQYF. The DNA of the CDR3 is TGTGCCAGCAGCCCGACTAGCGGGTCCTACGAGCAGTACTTC.

The gene calls are TRBV19 and TRBJ1-1; 7 bases agree with TRBD1. Looked up from germline, CDR1 is LNHDA and CDR2 is SQIVND (reference sequence). This CDR3 has 14 amino acids. V lost 8 bases, J lost 5 bases, and 11 bases stayed unmatched. Written as DNA, the CDR3 is TGTGCCAGTTGGGACGGCCAGGGGGAGACTGAAGCTTTCTTT. Encoded protein: CASWDGQGETEAFF.

V gene TRBV7-9 combines with J gene TRBJ2-1; no definite D call. CDR1 is SEHNR, CDR2 FQNEAQ, per germline (reference sequence). V lost 0 bases and J lost 13, with 10 bases in between. The CDR3 spans 12 residues. CDR3 nucleotides: TGTGCCAGCAGCTTAGCCGGACGTAGACAGTTCTTC. Amino acid sequence: CASSLAGRRQFF.